This TCR beta chain was captured in a study of blood T cells in healthy people across ages. The draw of peripheral blood yielded approximately 11 milliliters from each donor. This clonotype was counted between two and nine times. What it binds is unknown. Trimming cost V 4 bases and J 1 base, with 10 bases left between them. This CDR3 region has 14 residues. CDR1 and CDR2 (germline): SEHNR, FQNEAQ (reference sequence). A sample-barcoded 5' primer and a J-beta primer mix were used in a second PCR of about 6 to 12 cycles. TCRdb re-called the 5' RACE reads with MiXCR, one entry per CDR3 protein. The table has under 2,000,000 distinct CDR3 sequences, roughly 49% seen once; the top ten hold 2% to 2.5%. Whole-study results and caveats: Diversity estimates from one million T cells were considered underestimates.

Sequencing was performed on blood. The chain uses TRBV7-9 and TRBJ2-5, with D uncertain. The TCR originated in a woman in her 40s in good health. The chain's CDR3 is CASSWPGLQETQYF. The CDR3 DNA reads TGTGCCAGCAGCTGGCCGGGTCTCCAAGAGACCCAGTACTTC.